Listed below are T cell receptor beta chains from one sample, sequenced in a study of T cell responses to AZD1222 COVID-19 vaccine. Repertoires were generated with immunoSEQ multiplex PCR, while TCRdb's copy carries only in-frame clones and drops some. The sample lists 120,000 or so clones, about 90% occurring once. This material consisted of peripheral blood, taken on day 0 of AZD1222 vaccination. These receptors all stem from an adult in good health. Each CDR3 is given with its conserved first and last residue. Fields, in order: V gene, clone size, J gene, CDR3 protein. Clone size appears in some rows only: once, few, many, or a class for an expanded clone.

>TRBV7-9|.|TRBJ1-2
CASSVSTGDYGYTF
>TRBV3-1/TRBV3-2|once|TRBJ2-5
CASSAEGTSGREGETQYF
>TRBV3-1/TRBV3-2|.|TRBJ1-1
CASRPGLLNTEAFF
>TRBV24-1|.|TRBJ1-5
CATGTGNQPQHF
>TRBV7-3|once|TRBJ2-2
CASSDRGDTGELFF
>TRBV9|.|TRBJ2-1
CASSSASGRIEQFF
>TRBV10-3|.|TRBJ2-7
CAISVAGETYEQYF
>TRBV3-1/TRBV3-2|.|TRBJ2-7
CASSPGTAGGYEQYF
>TRBV30|.|TRBJ1-1
CAWKAGRTVPWNTEAFF
>TRBV5-1|once|TRBJ2-5
CASSLAGLETQYF
>TRBV10-1|.|TRBJ1-1
CASRGTGEGEAFF
>TRBV7-3|.|TRBJ2-7
CASSPRGGGSTYEQYF
>TRBV10-2|.|TRBJ1-2
CASSEGQSNYGYTF
>TRBV9|.|TRBJ1-4
CASSAGTEEKLFF
>TRBV30|.|TRBJ2-3
CAWELAGSTDTQYF
>TRBV6-5|.|TRBJ1-3
CASRQGAGNTIYF